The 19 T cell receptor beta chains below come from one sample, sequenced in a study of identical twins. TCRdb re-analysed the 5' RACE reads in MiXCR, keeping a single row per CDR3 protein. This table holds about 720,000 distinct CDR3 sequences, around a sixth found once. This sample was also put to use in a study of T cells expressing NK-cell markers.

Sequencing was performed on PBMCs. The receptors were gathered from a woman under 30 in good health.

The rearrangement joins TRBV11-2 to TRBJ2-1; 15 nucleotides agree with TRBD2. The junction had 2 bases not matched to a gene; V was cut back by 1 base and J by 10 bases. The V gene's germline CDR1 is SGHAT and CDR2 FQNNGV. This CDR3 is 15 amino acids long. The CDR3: CASSLVGTSGREQFF. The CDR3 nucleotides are TGTGCCAGCAGCTTAGTGGGGACTAGCGGGAGGGAGCAGTTCTTC.

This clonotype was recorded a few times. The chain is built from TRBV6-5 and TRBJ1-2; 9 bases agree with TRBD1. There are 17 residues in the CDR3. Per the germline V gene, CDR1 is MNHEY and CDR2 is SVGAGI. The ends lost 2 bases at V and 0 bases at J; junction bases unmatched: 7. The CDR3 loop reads CASSYGQGRQANYGYTF. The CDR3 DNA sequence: TGTGCCAGCAGTTACGGACAGGGGCGACAAGCTAACTATGGCTACACCTTC.

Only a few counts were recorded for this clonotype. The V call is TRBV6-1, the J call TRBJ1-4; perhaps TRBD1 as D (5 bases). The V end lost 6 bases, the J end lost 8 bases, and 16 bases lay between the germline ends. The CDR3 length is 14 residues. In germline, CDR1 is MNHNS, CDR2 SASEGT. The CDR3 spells CASSPRDVWEKLFF. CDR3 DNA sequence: TGTGCCAGCAGCCCTCGGGACGTCTGGGAAAAACTGTTTTTT.

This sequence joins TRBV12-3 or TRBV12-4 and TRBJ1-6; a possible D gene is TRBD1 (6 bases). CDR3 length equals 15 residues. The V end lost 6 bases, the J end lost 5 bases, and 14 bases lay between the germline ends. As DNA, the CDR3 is TGTGCCAGCAGGATGATAACAGGGAATAATTCACCCCTCCACTTT. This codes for CASRMITGNNSPLHF.

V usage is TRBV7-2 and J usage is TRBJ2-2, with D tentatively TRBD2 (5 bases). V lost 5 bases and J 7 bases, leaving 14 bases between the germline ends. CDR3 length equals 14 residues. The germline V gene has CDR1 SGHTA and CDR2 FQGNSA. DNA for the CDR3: TGTGCCAGCAGCGTGGAGGTCCGGGGCGGGGAGCTGTTTTTT. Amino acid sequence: CASSVEVRGGELFF.

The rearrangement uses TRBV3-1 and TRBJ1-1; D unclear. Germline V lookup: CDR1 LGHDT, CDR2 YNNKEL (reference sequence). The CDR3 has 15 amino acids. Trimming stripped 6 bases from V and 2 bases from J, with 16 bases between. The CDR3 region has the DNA TGTGCCAGCAGAGCTAGACGGCAGCTTAACACTGAAGCTTTCTTT. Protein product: CASRARRQLNTEAFF.

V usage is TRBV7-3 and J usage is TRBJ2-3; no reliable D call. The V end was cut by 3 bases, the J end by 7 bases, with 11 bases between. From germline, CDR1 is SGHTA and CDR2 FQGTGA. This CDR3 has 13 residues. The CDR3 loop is CASSLDRVNTQYF. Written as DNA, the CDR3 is TGTGCCAGCAGCTTGGATAGAGTTAATACGCAGTATTTT.

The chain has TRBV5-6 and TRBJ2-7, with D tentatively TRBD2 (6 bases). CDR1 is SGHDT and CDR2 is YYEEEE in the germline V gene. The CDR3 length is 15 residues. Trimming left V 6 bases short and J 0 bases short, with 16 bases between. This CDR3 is CASTDLRDSSYEQYF. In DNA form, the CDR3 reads TGTGCCAGCACCGACCTCCGGGACTCCTCCTACGAGCAGTACTTC.

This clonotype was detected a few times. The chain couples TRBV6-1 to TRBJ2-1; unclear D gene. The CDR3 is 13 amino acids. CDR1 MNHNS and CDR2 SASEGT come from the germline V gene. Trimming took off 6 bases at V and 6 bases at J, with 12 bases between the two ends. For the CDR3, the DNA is TGTGCCAGCAGCTGGACCGCCCTCAATGAGCAGTTCTTC. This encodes CASSWTALNEQFF.

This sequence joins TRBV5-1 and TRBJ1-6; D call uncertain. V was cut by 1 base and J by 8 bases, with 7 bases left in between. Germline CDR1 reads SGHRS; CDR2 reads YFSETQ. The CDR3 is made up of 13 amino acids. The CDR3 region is CASSLTSDSPLHF. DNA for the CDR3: TGCGCCAGCAGCTTGACGTCGGATTCACCCCTCCACTTT.

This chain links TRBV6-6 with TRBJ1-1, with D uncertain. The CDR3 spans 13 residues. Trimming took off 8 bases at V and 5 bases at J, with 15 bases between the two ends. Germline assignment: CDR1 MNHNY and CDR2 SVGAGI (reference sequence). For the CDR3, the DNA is TGTGCCAGCCATCCGCTCCCGCCTACTGAAGCTTTCTTT. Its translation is CASHPLPPTEAFF.

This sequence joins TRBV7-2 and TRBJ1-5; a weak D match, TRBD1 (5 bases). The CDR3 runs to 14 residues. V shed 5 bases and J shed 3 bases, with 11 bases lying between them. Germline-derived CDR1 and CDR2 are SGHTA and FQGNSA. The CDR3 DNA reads TGTGCCAGCAGCAGGGACGGGTACAATCAGCCCCAGCATTTT. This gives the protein CASSRDGYNQPQHF.

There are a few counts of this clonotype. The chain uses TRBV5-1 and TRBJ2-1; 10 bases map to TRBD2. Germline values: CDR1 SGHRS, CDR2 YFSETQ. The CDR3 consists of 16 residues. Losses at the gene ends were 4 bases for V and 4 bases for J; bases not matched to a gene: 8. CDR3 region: CASSTAGTSAYNEQFF. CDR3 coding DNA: TGCGCCAGCAGCACGGCCGGGACTAGCGCATACAATGAGCAGTTCTTC.

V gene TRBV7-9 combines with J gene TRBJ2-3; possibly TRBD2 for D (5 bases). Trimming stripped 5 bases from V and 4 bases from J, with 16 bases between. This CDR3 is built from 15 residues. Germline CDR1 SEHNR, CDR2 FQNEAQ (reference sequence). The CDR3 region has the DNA TGTGCCAGCAGCCCCAGCACTAGGCTAGCAGATACGCAGTATTTT. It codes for CASSPSTRLADTQYF.

DNA of the CDR3: TGCAGTGGGGTTAGCTCTGGAAACACCATATATTTT. Amino acids: CSGVSSGNTIYF. This chain joins TRBV20-1 and TRBJ1-3; D not certain. V dropped 7 bases and J dropped 0 bases, with 7 bases sitting between them. Germline V lookup: CDR1 DFQATT, CDR2 SNEGSKA (reference sequence). This CDR3 is 12 amino acids long.

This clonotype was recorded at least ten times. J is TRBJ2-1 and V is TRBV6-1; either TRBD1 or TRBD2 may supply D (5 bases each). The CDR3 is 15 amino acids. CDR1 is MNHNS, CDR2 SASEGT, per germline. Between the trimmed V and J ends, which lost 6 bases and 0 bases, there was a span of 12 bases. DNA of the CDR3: TGTGCCAGCAGGACCGGGACCTCCTCCTACAATGAGCAGTTCTTC. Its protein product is CASRTGTSSYNEQFF.

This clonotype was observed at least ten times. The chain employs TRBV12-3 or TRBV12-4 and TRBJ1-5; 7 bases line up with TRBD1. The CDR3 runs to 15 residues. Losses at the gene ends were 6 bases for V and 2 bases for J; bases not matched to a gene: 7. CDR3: CASRDTGVGNQPQHF. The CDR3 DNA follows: TGTGCCAGCAGGGATACAGGGGTCGGCAATCAGCCCCAGCATTTT.

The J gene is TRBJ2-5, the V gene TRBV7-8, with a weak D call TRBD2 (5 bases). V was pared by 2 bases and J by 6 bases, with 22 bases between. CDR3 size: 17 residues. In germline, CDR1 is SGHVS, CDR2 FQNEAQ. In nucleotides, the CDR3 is TGTGCCAGCAGCTTACCTCGCGGGTCTGTATTAAAAAAGACCCAGTACTTC. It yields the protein CASSLPRGSVLKKTQYF.

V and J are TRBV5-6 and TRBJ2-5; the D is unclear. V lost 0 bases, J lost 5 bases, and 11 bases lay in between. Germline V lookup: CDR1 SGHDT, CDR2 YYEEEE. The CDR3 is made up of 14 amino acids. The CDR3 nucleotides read TGTGCCAGCAGCTTGGCCCTGCGCTCGGAGACCCAGTACTTC. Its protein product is CASSLALRSETQYF.